This TCR beta chain is drawn from a study of T-cell reconstitution after alpha-beta-depleted transplantation in children. Unique molecular identifiers were incorporated into the prepared TCRbeta library. TCRdb re-derived calls from the PCR reads in MiXCR, one entry per CDR3 protein. The table lists fewer than 700,000 distinct CDR3 sequences, roughly 13% of them singletons. Remarks on this clonotype: What it recognizes is unknown.

Study-wide results and caveats: High day-60 TCRbeta diversity in some patients came from surviving recipient T cells and thymic progenitors.

CDR3 length: 16 amino acids. Germline loops: CDR1 SQVTM, CDR2 ANQGSEA. Unmatched junction bases numbered 18, after V lost 6 bases and J lost 4 bases. This material consisted of PBMCs, mostly from graft donor cells, taken 360 days after TCRalphabeta/CD19-depleted stem cell transplant. The chain joins TRBV29-1 to TRBJ2-7; 7 bases are shared with TRBD2. This sequence was found in a male patient between 10 and 17 years old who had a stem cell transplant for acute myeloid leukemia, so the T cells may come from the graft donor. The CDR3 DNA reads as TGCAGCGTAAGCTATAGGGCGGGAGTGGGCCTGTACGAGCAGTACTTC. This sequence encodes CSVSYRAGVGLYEQYF.